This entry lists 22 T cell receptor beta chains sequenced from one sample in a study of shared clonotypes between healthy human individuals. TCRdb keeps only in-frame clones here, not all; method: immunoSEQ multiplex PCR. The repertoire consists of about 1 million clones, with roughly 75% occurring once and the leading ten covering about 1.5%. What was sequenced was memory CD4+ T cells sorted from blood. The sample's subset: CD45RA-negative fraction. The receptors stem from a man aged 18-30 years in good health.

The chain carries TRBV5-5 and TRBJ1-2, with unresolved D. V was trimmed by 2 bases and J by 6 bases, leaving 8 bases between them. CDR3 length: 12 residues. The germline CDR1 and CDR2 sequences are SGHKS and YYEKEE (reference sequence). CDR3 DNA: TGTGCCAGCAGCTTCGGAGCGGATGGCTACACCTTC. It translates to CASSFGADGYTF. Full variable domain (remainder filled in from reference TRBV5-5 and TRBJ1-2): DAGVTQSPTHLIKTRGQQVTLRCSPISGHKSVSWYQQVLGQGPQFIFQYYEKEERGRGNFPDRFSARQFPNYSSELNVNALLLGDSALYLCASSFGADGYTFGSGTRLTVV.

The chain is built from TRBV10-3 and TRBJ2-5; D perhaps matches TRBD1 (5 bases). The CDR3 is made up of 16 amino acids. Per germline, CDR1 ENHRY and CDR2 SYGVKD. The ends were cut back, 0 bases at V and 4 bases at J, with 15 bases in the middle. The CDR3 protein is CAISESDAGKRETQYF. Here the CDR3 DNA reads TGTGCCATCAGTGAGTCCGACGCAGGGAAACGAGAGACCCAGTACTTC.

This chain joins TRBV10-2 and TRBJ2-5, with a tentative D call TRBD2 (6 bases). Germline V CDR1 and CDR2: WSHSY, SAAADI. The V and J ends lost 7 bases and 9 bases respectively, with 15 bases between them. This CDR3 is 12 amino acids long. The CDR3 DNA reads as TGCGCCAGCACCGGGAGCTACGTGGCCCAGTACTTC. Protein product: CASTGSYVAQYF.

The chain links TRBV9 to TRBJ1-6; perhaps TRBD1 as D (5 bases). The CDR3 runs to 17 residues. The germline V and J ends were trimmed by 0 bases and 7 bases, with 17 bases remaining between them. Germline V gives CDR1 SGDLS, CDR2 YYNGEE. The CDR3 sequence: CASSVDVSGWGNSPLHF. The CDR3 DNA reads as TGTGCCAGCAGCGTAGACGTGTCAGGGTGGGGGAATTCACCCCTCCACTTT.

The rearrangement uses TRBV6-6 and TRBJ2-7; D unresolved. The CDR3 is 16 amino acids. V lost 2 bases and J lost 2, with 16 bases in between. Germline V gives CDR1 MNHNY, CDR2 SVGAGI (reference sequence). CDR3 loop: CASSYMAVRITYEQYF. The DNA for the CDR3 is TGTGCCAGCAGTTACATGGCGGTCAGGATAACCTACGAGCAGTACTTC.

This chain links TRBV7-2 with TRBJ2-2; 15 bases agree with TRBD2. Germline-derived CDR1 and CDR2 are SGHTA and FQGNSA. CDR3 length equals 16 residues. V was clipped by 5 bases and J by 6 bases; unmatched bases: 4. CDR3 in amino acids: CASSRTSGRVAGELFF. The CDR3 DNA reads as TGTGCCAGCAGCCGGACTAGCGGGAGGGTGGCCGGGGAGCTGTTTTTT.

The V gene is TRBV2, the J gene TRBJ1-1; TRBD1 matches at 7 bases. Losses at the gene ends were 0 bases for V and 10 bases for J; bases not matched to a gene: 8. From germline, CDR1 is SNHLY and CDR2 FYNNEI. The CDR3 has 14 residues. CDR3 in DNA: TGTGCCAGCAGTGAAGCGCAAGGAGCAGGGGGAGCTTTCTTT. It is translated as CASSEAQGAGGAFF.

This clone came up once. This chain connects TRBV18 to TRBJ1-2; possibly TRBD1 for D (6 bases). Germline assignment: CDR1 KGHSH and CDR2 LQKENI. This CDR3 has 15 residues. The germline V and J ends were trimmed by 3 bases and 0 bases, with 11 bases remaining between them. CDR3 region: CASSPRQEANYGYTF. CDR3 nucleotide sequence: TGTGCCAGCTCACCCCGACAGGAAGCTAACTATGGCTACACCTTC. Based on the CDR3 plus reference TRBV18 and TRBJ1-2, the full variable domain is NAGVMQNPRHLVRRRGQEARLRCSPMKGHSHVYWYRQLPEEGLKFMVYLQKENIIDESGMPKERFSAEFPKEGPSILRIQQVVRGDSAAYFCASSPRQEANYGYTFGSGTRLTVV.

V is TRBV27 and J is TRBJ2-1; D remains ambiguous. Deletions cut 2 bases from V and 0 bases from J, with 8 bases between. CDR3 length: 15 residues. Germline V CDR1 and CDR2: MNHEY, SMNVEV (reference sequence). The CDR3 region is CASSLRLSSYNEQFF. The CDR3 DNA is TGTGCCAGCAGTTTACGGCTTAGCTCCTACAATGAGCAGTTCTTC.

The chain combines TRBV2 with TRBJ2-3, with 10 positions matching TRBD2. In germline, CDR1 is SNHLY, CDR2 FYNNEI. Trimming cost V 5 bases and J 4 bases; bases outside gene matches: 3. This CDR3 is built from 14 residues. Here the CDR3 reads CASSSGRAADTQYF. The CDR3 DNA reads TGTGCCAGCAGTAGCGGGAGGGCCGCAGATACGCAGTATTTT.

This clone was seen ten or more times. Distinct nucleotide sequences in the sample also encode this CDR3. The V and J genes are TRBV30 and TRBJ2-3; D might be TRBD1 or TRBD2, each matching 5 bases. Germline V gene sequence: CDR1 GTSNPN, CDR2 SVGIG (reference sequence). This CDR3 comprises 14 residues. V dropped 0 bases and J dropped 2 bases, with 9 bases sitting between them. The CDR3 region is CAWSVRGVTDTQYF. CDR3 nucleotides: TGTGCCTGGAGTGTACGAGGGGTCACAGATACGCAGTATTTT.

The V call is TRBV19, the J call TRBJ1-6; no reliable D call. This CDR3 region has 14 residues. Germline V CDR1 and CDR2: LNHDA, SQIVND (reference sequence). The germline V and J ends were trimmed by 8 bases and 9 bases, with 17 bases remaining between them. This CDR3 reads CASSLFPLGSPLHF. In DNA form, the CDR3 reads TGTGCCAGTTCGCTCTTCCCCCTAGGTTCACCCCTCCACTTT. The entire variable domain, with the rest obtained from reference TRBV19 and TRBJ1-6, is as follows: DGGITQSPKYLFRKEGQNVTLSCEQNLNHDAMYWYRQDPGQGLRLIYYSQIVNDFQKGDIAEGYSVSREKKESFPLTVTSAQKNPTAFYLCASSLFPLGSPLHFGNGTRLTVT.

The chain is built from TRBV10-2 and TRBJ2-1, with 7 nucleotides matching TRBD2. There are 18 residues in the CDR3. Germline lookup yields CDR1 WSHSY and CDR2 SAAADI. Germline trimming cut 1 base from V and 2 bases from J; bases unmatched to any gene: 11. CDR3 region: CASSEFAGAVGPYNEQFF. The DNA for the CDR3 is TGCGCCAGCAGTGAGTTCGCGGGAGCGGTCGGCCCCTACAATGAGCAGTTCTTC.

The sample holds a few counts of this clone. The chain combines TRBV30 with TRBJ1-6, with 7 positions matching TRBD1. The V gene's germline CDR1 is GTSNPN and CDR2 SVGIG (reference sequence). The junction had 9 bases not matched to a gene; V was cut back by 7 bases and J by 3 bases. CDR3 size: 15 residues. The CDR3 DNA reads TGTGCCTCGACACGAGGGACAGTCTATAATTCACCCCTCCACTTT. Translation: CASTRGTVYNSPLHF.

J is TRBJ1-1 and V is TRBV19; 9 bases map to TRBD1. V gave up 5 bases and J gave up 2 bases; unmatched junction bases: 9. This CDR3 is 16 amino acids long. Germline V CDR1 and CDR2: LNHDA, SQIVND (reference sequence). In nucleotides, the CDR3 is TGTGCCAGTAGTCCTCTCGGGGGACAGGGTAACACTGAAGCTTTCTTT. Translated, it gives CASSPLGGQGNTEAFF.

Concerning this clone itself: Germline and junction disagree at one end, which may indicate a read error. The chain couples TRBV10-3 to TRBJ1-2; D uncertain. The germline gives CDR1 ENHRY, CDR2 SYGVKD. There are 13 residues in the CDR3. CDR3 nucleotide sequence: TGTGCCATCAGTGAGTTTTCGGGTCGGGATCCGATCTTC. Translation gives CAISEFSGRDPIF.

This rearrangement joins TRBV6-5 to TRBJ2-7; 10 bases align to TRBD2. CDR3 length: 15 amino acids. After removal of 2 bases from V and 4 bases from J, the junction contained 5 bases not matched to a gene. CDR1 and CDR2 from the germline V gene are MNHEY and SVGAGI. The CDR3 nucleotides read TGTGCCAGCAGTTACCAAGCGGGGGGGCCTTACGAGCAGTACTTC. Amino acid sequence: CASSYQAGGPYEQYF.

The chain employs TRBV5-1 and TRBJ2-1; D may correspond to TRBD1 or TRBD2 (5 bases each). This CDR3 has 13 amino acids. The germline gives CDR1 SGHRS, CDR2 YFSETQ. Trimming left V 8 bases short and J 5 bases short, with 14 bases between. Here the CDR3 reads CASTIGANNEQFF. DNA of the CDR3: TGCGCCAGTACCATCGGGGCGAACAATGAGCAGTTCTTC.

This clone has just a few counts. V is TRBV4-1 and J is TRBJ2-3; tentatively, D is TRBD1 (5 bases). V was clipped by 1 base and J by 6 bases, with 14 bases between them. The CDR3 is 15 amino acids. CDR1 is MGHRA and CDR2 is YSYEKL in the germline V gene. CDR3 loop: CASSQGGGSGDTQYF. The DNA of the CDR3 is TGCGCCAGCAGCCAAGGGGGCGGTTCTGGGGATACGCAGTATTTT.

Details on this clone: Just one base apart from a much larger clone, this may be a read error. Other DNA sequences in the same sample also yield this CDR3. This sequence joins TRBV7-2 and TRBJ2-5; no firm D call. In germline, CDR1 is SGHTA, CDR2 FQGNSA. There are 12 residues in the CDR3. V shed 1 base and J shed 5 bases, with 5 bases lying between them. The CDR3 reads CASSLVRETQYF. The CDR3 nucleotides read TGTGCCAGCAGCTTAGTACGGGAGACCCAGTACTTC.

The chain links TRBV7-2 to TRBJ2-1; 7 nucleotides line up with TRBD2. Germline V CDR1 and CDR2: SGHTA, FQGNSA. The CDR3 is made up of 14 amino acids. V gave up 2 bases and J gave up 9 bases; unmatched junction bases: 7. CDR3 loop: CASSLSSGIGEQFF. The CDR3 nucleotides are TGTGCCAGCAGCTTATCCAGCGGGATCGGTGAGCAGTTCTTC.

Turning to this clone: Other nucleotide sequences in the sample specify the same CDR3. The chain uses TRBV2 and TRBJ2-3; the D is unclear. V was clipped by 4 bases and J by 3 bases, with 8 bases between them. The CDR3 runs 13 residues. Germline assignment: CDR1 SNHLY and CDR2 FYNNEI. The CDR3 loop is CASSGELTDTQYF. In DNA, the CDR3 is TGTGCCAGCAGTGGGGAACTTACAGATACGCAGTATTTT.